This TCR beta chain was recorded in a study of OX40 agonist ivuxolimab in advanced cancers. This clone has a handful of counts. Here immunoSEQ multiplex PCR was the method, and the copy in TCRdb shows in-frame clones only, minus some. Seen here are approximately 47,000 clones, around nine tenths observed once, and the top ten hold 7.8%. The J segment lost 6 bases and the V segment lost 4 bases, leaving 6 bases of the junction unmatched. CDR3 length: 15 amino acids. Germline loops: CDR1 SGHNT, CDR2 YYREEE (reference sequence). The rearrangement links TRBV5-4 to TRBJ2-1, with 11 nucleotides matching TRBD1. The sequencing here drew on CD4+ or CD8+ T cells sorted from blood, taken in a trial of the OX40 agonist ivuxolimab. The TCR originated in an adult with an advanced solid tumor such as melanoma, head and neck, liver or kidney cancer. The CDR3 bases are TGTGCCAGCAGCCGATCCGGGACAGGGGGCAATGAGCAGTTCTTC. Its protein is CASSRSGTGGNEQFF.